This entry describes one T cell receptor (beta chain). The sample is drawn from a study of blood T cell repertoires in COVID-19. CDR1 is SGHRS and CDR2 is YFSETQ in the germline V gene. This CDR3 contains 16 residues. V was clipped by 2 bases and J by 4 bases, with 15 bases between them. Here immunoSEQ multiplex PCR was the method, and the copy in TCRdb shows in-frame clones only, minus some. The repertoire has 25,000 to 40,000 clones, around 90% of them found once; the top ten carry over 0.95%. The material sequenced was peripheral blood. The rearrangement uses TRBV5-1 and TRBJ2-2; the D gene is possibly TRBD2 (6 bases). This TCR derives from a man between 65 and 79 years old with active or convalescent COVID-19. As DNA, the CDR3 is TGCGCCAGCAGCTTTGTCCCCGGGAGTACCACCGGGGAGCTGTTTTTT. Its protein product is CASSFVPGSTTGELFF.